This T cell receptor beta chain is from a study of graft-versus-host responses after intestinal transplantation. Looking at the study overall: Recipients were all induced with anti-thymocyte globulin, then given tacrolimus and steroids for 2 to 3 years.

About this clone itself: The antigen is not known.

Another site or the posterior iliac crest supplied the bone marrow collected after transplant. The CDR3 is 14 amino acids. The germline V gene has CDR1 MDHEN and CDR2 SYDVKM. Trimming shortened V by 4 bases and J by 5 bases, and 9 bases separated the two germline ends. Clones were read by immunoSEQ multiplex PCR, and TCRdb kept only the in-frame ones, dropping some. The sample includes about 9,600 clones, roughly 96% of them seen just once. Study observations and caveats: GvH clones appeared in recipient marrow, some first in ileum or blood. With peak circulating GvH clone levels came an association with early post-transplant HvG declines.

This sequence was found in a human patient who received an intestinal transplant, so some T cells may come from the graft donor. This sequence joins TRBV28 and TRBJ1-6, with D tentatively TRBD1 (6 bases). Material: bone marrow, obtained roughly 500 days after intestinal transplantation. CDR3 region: CASSYTGNNSPLHF. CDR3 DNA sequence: TGTGCCAGCAGTTACACAGGGAATAATTCACCCCTCCACTTT.